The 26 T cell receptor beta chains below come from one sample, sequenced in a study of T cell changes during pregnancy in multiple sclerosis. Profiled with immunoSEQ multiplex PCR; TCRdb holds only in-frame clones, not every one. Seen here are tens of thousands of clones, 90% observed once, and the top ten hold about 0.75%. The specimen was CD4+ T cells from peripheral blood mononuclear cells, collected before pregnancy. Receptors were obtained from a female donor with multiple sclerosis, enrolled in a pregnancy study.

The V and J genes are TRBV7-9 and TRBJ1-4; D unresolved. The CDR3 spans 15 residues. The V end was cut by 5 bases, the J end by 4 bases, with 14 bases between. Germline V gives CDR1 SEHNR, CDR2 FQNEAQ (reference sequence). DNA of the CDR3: TGTGCCAGCAGCCCCTCGGTTAGCTATAATGAAAAACTGTTTTTT. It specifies CASSPSVSYNEKLFF.

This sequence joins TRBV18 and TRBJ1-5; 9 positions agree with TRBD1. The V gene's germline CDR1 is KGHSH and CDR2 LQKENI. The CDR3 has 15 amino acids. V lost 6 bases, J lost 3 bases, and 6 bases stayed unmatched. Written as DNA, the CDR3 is TGTGCCAGCTCTCCCGGGACAGGGATCAATCAGCCCCAGCATTTT. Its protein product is CASSPGTGINQPQHF.

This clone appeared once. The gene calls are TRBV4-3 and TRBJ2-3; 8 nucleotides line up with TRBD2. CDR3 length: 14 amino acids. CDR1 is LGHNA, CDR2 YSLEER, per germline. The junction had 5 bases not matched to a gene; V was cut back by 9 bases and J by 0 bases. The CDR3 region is CARAGGPSTDTQYF. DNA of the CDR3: TGCGCCAGGGCGGGGGGACCAAGCACAGATACGCAGTATTTT.

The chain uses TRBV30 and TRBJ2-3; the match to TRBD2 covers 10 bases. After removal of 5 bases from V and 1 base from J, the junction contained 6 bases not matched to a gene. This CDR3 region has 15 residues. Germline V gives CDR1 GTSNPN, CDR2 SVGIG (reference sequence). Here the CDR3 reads CAWGRLAGGTDTQYF. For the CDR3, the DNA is TGTGCCTGGGGGAGGCTAGCGGGAGGCACAGATACGCAGTATTTT. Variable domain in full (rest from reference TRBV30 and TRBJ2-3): SQTIHQWPATLVQPVGSPLSLECTVEGTSNPNLYWYRQAAGRGLQLLFYSVGIGQISSEVPQNLSASRPQDRQFILSSKKLLLSDSGFYLCAWGRLAGGTDTQYFGPGTRLTVL.

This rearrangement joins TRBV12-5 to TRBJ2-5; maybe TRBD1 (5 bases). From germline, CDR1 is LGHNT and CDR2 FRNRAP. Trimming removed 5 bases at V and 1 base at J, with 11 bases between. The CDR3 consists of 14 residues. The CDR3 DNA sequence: TGTGCTAGTGGTCTCCCAGGGCCCCAAGAGACCCAGTACTTC. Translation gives CASGLPGPQETQYF.

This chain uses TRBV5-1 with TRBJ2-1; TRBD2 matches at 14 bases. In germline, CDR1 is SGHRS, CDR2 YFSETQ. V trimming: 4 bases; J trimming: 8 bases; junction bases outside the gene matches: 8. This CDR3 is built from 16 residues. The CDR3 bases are TGCGCCAGCAGCGCACGGACTAGCGGGGGGTTCGATGAGCAGTTCTTC. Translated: CASSARTSGGFDEQFF.

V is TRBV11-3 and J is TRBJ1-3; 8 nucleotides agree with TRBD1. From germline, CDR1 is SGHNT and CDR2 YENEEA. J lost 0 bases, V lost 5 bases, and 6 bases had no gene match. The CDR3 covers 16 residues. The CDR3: CASSPGTGNSGNTIYF. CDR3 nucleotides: TGTGCCAGCAGCCCTGGGACAGGCAACTCTGGAAACACCATATATTTT.

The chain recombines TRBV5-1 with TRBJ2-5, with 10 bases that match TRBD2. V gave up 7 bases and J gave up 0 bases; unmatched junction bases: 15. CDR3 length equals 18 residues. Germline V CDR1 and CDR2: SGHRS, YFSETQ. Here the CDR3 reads CASVKLGIGLADQETQYF. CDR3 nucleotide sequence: TGCGCCAGCGTCAAACTAGGTATCGGACTAGCGGACCAAGAGACCCAGTACTTC.

Here the CDR3 DNA reads TGTGCTAGTGGTTTCATTAGGGGATCTATCTACACTGAAGCTTTCTTT. Translating it yields CASGFIRGSIYTEAFF. The rearrangement joins TRBV12-5 to TRBJ1-1, with D possibly TRBD1 on 5 matching bases. From germline, CDR1 is LGHNT and CDR2 FRNRAP. V was pared by 3 bases and J by 3 bases, with 17 bases between. The CDR3 consists of 16 residues.

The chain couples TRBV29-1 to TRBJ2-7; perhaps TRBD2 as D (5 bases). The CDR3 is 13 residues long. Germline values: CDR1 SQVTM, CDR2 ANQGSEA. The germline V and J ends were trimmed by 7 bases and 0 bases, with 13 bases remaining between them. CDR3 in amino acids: CSGGHGSSYEQYF. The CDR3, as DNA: TGCAGCGGCGGTCATGGGAGCTCCTACGAGCAGTACTTC.

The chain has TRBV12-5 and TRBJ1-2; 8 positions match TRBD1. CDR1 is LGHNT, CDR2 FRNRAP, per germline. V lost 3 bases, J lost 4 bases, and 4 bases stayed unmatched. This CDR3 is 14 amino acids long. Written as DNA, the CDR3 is TGTGCTAGTGGTTTCGGACAGGGTGGCTATGGCTACACCTTC. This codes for CASGFGQGGYGYTF.

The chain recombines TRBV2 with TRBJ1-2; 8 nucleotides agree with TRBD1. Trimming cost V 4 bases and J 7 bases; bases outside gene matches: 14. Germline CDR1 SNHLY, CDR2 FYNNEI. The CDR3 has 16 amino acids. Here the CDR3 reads CASSARSGGALSGYTF. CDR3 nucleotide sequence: TGTGCCAGCAGTGCCCGTTCAGGGGGCGCGTTGAGTGGCTACACCTTC.

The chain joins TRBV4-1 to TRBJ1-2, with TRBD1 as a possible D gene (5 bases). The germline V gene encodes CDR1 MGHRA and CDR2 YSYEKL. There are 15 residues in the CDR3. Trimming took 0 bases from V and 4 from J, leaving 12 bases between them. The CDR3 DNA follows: TGCGCCAGCAGCCAAGAGAAGGGGTCGATCTATGGCTACACCTTC. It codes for CASSQEKGSIYGYTF.

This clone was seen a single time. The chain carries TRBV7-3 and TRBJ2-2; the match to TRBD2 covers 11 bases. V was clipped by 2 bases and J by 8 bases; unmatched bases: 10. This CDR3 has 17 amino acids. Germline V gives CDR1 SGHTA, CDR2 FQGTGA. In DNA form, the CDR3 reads TGTGCCAGCAGCTTAGGGCCGGCTAGCGGGAGGTCAGGGGAGCTGTTTTTT. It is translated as CASSLGPASGRSGELFF.

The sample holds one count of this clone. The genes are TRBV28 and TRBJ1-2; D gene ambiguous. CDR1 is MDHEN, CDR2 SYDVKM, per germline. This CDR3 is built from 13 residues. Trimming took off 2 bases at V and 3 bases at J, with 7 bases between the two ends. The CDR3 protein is CASSLVVHYGYTF. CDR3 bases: TGTGCCAGCAGTTTAGTAGTTCACTATGGCTACACCTTC.

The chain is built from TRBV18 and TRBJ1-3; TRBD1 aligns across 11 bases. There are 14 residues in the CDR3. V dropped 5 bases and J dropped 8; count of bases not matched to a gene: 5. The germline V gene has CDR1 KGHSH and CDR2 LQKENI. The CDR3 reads CASSADRGQDTIYF. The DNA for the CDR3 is TGTGCCAGCTCAGCGGACAGGGGGCAGGACACCATATATTTT.

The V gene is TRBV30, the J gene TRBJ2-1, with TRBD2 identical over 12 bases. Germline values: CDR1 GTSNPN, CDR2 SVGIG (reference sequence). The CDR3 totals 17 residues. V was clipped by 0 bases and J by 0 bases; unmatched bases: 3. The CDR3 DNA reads TGTGCCTGGAGTGTACTAGCGGGGGGAGTCTCCTACAATGAGCAGTTCTTC. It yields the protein CAWSVLAGGVSYNEQFF.

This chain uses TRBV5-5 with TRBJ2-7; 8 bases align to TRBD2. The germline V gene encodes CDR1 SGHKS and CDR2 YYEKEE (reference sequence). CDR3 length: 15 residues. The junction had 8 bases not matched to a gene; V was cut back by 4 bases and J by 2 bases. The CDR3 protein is CASSPGGGGPYEQYF. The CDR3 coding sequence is TGTGCCAGCAGCCCGGGGGGGGGCGGTCCCTACGAGCAGTACTTC.

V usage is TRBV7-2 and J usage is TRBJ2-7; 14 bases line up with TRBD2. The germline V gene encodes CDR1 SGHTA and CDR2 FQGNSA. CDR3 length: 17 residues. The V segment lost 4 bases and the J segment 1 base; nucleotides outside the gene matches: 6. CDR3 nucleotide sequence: TGTGCCAGCAGCTCGACTAGCGGGAGGGGAGGTTCCTACGAGCAGTACTTC. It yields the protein CASSSTSGRGGSYEQYF.

CDR3 protein: CATDGTGVDEQYF. DNA of the CDR3: TGTGCCACCGATGGGACAGGGGTGGACGAGCAGTACTTC. The chain is built from TRBV28 and TRBJ2-7; 10 bases are a match to TRBD1. CDR1 and CDR2 (germline): MDHEN, SYDVKM. CDR3 length: 13 residues. V was pared by 10 bases and J by 5 bases, with 8 bases of the junction left unmatched.

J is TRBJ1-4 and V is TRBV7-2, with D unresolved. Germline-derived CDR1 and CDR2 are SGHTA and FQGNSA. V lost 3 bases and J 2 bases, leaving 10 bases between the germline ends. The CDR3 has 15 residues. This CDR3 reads CASSLTGSTNEKLFF. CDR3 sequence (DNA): TGTGCCAGCAGCTTGACTGGGTCCACTAATGAAAAACTGTTTTTT.

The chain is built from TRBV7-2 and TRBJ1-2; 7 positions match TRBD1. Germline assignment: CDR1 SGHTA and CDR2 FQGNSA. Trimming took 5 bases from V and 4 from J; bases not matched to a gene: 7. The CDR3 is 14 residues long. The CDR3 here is CASSPRDSSYGYTF. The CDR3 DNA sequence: TGTGCCAGCAGCCCTAGGGACAGTTCCTATGGCTACACCTTC.

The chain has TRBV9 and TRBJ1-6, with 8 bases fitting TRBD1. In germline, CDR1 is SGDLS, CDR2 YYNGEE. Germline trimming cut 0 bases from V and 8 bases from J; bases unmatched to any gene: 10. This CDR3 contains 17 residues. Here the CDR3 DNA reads TGTGCCAGCAGCGTAGGTCCAACCACAGGGGGGTATTCACCCCTCCACTTT. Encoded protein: CASSVGPTTGGYSPLHF.

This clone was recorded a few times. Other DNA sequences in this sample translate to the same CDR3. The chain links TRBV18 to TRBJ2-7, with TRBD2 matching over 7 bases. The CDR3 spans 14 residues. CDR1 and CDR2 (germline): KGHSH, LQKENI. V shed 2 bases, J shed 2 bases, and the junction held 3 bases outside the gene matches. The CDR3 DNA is TGTGCCAGCTCACCAGCGGGGGATACCTACGAGCAGTACTTC. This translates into CASSPAGDTYEQYF.

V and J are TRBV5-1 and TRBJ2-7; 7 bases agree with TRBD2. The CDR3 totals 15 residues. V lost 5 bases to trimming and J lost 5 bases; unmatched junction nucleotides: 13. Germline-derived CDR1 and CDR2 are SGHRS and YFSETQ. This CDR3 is CASRPIGGGGDEQYF. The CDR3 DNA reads TGCGCCAGCAGACCCATCGGCGGGGGAGGCGACGAGCAGTACTTC.

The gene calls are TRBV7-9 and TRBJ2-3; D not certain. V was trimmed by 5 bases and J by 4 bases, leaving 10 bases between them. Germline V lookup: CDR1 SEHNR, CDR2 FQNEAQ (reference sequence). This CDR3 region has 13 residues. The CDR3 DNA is TGTGCCAGCAGCCCTCGTACGGCAGATACGCAGTATTTT. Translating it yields CASSPRTADTQYF.